This TCR beta chain was captured in a study of control samples from healthy donors and cancer patients. The data were produced by immunoSEQ multiplex PCR, yet TCRdb's version contains in-frame clones alone and is incomplete. The repertoire holds 100,000 or so clones, with approximately 90% as singletons. CDR3 length equals 15 residues. V was cut by 1 base and J by 8 bases, with 15 bases left in between. Germline CDR1 is SGHAT and CDR2 is FQNNGV. The receptor comes from a woman in her 30s in good health. The sequenced material came from blood. This chain uses TRBV11-2 with TRBJ2-1; tentatively, D is TRBD1 or TRBD2 (6 bases each). The CDR3 loop reads CASSLGGAPGHEQFF. The CDR3 DNA reads TGTGCCAGCAGCTTAGGGGGGGCGCCAGGCCATGAGCAGTTCTTC.